The text below deals with one TCR beta chain. The sample belongs to a study of control samples from healthy donors and cancer patients. Here immunoSEQ multiplex PCR was the method, and the copy in TCRdb shows in-frame clones only, minus some. The profile shows tens of thousands of clones, 80% to 90% of them singletons. The sample consisted of PBMCs. The clonotype originates from a woman between 50 and 59 years old with lung cancer.

Written as DNA, the CDR3 is TGTGCCAGCAGTTCCGCCCACGAGGTTAATCAGCCCCAGCATTTT. This translates into CASSSAHEVNQPQHF. The gene calls are TRBV6-2 or TRBV6-3 and TRBJ1-5; D is unclear. The germline V and J ends were trimmed by 4 bases and 4 bases, with 14 bases remaining between them. CDR1 MNHEY and CDR2 SVGEGT come from the germline V gene. The CDR3 length is 15 residues.